Each of the 8 T cell receptor beta chains below was sequenced from the same sample in a study of cytomegalovirus exposure and HLA in healthy donors. Assay used: immunoSEQ multiplex PCR; TCRdb lists only in-frame clones, some missing. The sample shows a few hundred thousand clones, around nine tenths of them seen only once. The sequenced material came from PBMCs. Receptors originate from a woman between 18 and 29 years old in good health and CMV-seronegative.

V gene TRBV7-9 combines with J gene TRBJ2-1; D is perhaps TRBD1 (5 bases). The V end was cut by 5 bases, the J end by 10 bases, with 15 bases between. Germline CDR1 reads SEHNR; CDR2 reads FQNEAQ (reference sequence). The CDR3 sequence is 13 residues long. The CDR3 DNA reads as TGTGCCAGCAGCACGCCCCGGACATTAGAGCAGTTCTTC. Protein sequence: CASSTPRTLEQFF.

The chain has TRBV27 and TRBJ2-2, with TRBD1 matching 7 bases. Germline assignment: CDR1 MNHEY and CDR2 SMNVEV (reference sequence). CDR3 length equals 15 residues. V shed 1 base and J 4 bases; nucleotides not matched to a gene: 3. In DNA, the CDR3 is TGTGCCAGCAGTTTATACACAGGGGTCACCGGGGAGCTGTTTTTT. Amino acid sequence: CASSLYTGVTGELFF.

This clone was detected once. CDR3 sequence (DNA): TGTGCCACGACTAGTAACCAAGAGACCCAGTACTTC. It encodes CATTSNQETQYF. The V gene is TRBV10-3, the J gene TRBJ2-5; D is perhaps TRBD2 (6 bases). The CDR3 runs to 12 residues. Trimming left V 10 bases short and J 0 bases short, with 9 bases between. Germline lookup yields CDR1 ENHRY and CDR2 SYGVKD.

This clone was picked up a small number of times. The chain is built from TRBV2 and TRBJ1-1; possible D gene TRBD1, 6 bases. The CDR3 consists of 13 residues. V lost 6 bases and J lost 1, with 9 bases in between. Germline CDR1 reads SNHLY; CDR2 reads FYNNEI. The DNA for the CDR3 is TGTGCCAGCAGAGTACAGGGGAACACTGAAGCTTTCTTT. Amino acid sequence: CASRVQGNTEAFF.

Details on this clone: The sample has other DNA sequences that encode this CDR3 too. The gene calls are TRBV7-2 and TRBJ2-7, with D possibly being TRBD1 (5 bases). CDR1 and CDR2 from the germline V gene are SGHTA and FQGNSA. This CDR3 is built from 14 residues. V was clipped by 1 base and J by 2 bases, with 9 bases between them. The DNA for the CDR3 is TGTGCCAGCAGCTTAGTCCAGGGAACCTACGAGCAGTACTTC. Translation gives CASSLVQGTYEQYF.

Comment on this clone: The same CDR3 arises from other DNA sequences in this sample as well. This chain connects TRBV28 to TRBJ2-5; D gene ambiguous. V was cut by 6 bases and J by 4 bases, with 12 bases left in between. Germline V gives CDR1 MDHEN, CDR2 SYDVKM. The CDR3 spans 13 residues. This chain's CDR3 is CASSPRDTETQYF. The CDR3 nucleotides are TGTGCCAGCAGCCCCCGCGACACAGAGACCCAGTACTTC.

This clone was seen once. The J gene is TRBJ1-2, the V gene TRBV5-1; 7 nucleotides agree with TRBD1. From germline, CDR1 is SGHRS and CDR2 YFSETQ. Germline trimming cut 2 bases from V and 6 bases from J; bases unmatched to any gene: 10. The CDR3 is 15 residues long. Written as DNA, the CDR3 is TGCGCCAGCAGCTTAAGTAGGACAGGTCTTCATGGCTACACCTTC. Residues: CASSLSRTGLHGYTF.

This clone was counted only a few times. The chain combines TRBV10-2 with TRBJ2-7; TRBD1 is a possible D gene (6 bases). Germline loops: CDR1 WSHSY, CDR2 SAAADI. CDR3 length equals 13 residues. V lost 4 bases and J 6 bases, leaving 13 bases between the germline ends. The CDR3 protein is CASSAGVGIEQYF. The CDR3 DNA sequence: TGCGCCAGCAGTGCAGGGGTGGGAATCGAGCAGTACTTC.